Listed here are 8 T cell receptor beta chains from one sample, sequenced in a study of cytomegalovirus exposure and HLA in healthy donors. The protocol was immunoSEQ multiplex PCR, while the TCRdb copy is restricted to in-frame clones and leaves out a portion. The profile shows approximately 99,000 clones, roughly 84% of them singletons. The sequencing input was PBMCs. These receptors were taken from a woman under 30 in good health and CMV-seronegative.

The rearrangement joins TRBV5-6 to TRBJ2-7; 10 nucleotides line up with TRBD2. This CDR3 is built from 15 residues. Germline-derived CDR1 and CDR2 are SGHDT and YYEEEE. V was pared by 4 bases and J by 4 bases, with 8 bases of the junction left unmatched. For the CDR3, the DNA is TGTGCCAGCAGCAACCTAAGGACTAGCGGATACGAGCAGTACTTC. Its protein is CASSNLRTSGYEQYF.

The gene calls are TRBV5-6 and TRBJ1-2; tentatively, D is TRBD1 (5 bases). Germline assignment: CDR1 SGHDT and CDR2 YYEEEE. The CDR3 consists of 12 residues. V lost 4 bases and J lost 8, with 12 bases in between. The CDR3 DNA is TGTGCCAGCAGCATGCAGGGTTTCGGCTACACCTTC. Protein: CASSMQGFGYTF.

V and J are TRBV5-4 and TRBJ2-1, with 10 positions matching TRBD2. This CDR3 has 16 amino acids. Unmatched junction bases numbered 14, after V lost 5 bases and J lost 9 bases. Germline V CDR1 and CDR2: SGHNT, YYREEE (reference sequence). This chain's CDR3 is CASRHAERGGQGEQFF. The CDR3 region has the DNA TGTGCCAGCAGACACGCAGAGCGGGGGGGCCAGGGTGAGCAGTTCTTC.

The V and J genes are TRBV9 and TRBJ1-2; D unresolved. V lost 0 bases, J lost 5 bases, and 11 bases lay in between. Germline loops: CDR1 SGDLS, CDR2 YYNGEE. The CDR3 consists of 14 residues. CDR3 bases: TGTGCCAGCAGCGTAGGCCCAGGCCAATATGGCTACACCTTC. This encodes CASSVGPGQYGYTF.

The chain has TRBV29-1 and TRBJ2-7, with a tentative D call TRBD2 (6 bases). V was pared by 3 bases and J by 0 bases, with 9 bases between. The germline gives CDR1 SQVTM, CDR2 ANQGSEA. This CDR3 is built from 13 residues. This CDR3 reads CSVEGGTSYEQYF. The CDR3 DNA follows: TGCAGCGTTGAGGGCGGGACCTCCTACGAGCAGTACTTC.

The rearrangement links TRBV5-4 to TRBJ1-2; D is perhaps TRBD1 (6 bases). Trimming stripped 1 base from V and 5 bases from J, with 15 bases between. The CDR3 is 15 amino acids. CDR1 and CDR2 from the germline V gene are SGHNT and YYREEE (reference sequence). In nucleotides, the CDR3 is TGTGCCAGCAGCTTGTTATTGGGGGCCAAGTATGGCTACACCTTC. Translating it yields CASSLLLGAKYGYTF.

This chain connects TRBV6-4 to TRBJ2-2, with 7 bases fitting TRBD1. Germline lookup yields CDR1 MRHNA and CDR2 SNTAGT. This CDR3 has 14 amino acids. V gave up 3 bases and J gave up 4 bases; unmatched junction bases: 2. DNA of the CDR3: TGTGCCAGCAGTGAAGGGGGCGTCACCGGGGAGCTGTTTTTT. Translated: CASSEGGVTGELFF.

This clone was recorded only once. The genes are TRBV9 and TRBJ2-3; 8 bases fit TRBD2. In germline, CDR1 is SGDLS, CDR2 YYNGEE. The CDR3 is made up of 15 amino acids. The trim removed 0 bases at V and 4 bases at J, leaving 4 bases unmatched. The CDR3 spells CASSVEGRGADTQYF. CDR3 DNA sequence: TGTGCCAGCAGCGTAGAGGGGCGGGGGGCAGATACGCAGTATTTT.